This T cell receptor beta chain originates from a study of T cells in Graves' hyperthyroidism and ophthalmopathy. Overall study results and limits: Stable hyperthyroidism was separated from ophthalmopathy by a model based on 13 V-J features.

Diagnoses rested on clinical symptoms, serum thyroxine and TRAb, thyroid ultrasound and orbital computed tomography. Germline V gene lookup returns CDR1 GTSNPN and CDR2 SVGIG (reference sequence). The ends lost 3 bases at V and 4 bases at J; junction bases unmatched: 3. The CDR3 length is 13 residues. This clonotype has a count of ten or more. The antigen is unknown. RNA transcripts yielded amplified TCR beta CDR3 regions. HTBI primers drove first-round RT-PCR of the TCR CDR3. Via MiXCR, TCRdb re-called the multiplex PCR reads, giving one row per CDR3 protein. The sample includes about 690,000 distinct CDR3 sequences, 17% of them seen just once.

V gene TRBV30 combines with J gene TRBJ2-5; 9 nucleotides line up with TRBD2. The sample consisted of blood. This TCR was sampled from a man in his fifties with Graves' hyperthyroidism. CDR3 sequence: CAWSHSGGETQYF. In DNA form, the CDR3 reads TGTGCCTGGAGCCATAGCGGGGGAGAGACCCAGTACTTC.